The source of this T cell receptor beta chain is a study of shared clonotypes between healthy human individuals. Clones were sequenced by immunoSEQ multiplex PCR, and TCRdb holds only the in-frame ones, with some missing. Of fewer than 650,000 clones in the sample, roughly 79% were seen once. V was clipped by 4 bases and J by 6 bases; unmatched bases: 10. The CDR3 spans 16 residues. Per the germline V gene, CDR1 is MNHNS and CDR2 is SASEGT. The J gene is TRBJ2-7, the V gene TRBV6-1; TRBD2 agrees at 12 bases. The TCR comes from a woman aged 40-49 years in good health. Some clones in this sample may be carry-over from other donors' samples. Material for sequencing was PBMCs. CDR3 DNA: TGTGCCAGCAGTGGGGCGCTACTAGCGGGAGGCGGCGAGCAGTACTTC. This sequence encodes CASSGALLAGGGEQYF.